Listed here is a single TCR beta chain. Its matching antigen is unknown. An end of the junction differs from the germline gene, which may be a read error. TCRdb reanalysed the reads using MiXCR and keeps one entry per CDR3 protein. Seen here are around 710,000 distinct CDR3 sequences, about 27% observed once, and the top ten hold about an eighth. This record comes from a study of T cell repertoires in cytomegalovirus infection. The input for sequencing was cultured CD8+ T cells from PBMCs, taken from culture after CMV antigen stimulation. This sequence originates from a human donor in good health (CMV status not recorded). Some clones in this sample may be carry-over from other donors' samples.

The CDR3 DNA follows: TGTACCAGCAGCCTCCTAGCGGGGGGAAGCACAGATACGCAGTATTTT. Its protein product is CTSSLLAGGSTDTQYF. This sequence joins TRBV2 and TRBJ2-3, with 11 bases fitting TRBD2. The CDR3 spans 16 residues. Germline values: CDR1 SNHLY, CDR2 FYNNEI.